A single sample is the source of the 28 T cell receptor beta chains below, sequenced in a study of blood T cell repertoires in COVID-19. TCRdb keeps only in-frame clones here, not all; method: immunoSEQ multiplex PCR. The sample consists of 90,000 to 120,000 clones, roughly 84% of them appearing once. The sequenced material came from peripheral blood. These TCRs come from a human donor in a cohort sampled during active COVID-19.

The chain employs TRBV4-2 and TRBJ2-2, with a tentative D call TRBD2 (5 bases). V was shortened by 0 bases and J by 7 bases, with 12 bases between the two germline ends. This CDR3 comprises 15 residues. Per germline, CDR1 LGHNA and CDR2 YNFKEQ. This chain's CDR3 is CASSQEEGTYGELFF. The CDR3 DNA is TGTGCCAGCAGCCAAGAAGAGGGAACCTACGGGGAGCTGTTTTTT.

The chain carries TRBV3-1 (or the pseudogene TRBV3-2) and TRBJ2-7; TRBD2 aligns across 12 bases. The CDR3 has 15 residues. After removal of 1 base from V and 5 bases from J, the junction contained 3 bases not matched to a gene. Germline V gene lookup returns CDR1 LGHDT and CDR2 YNNKEL (reference sequence). Here the CDR3 reads CASSQGRTSGNEQYV. DNA for the CDR3: TGTGCCAGCAGCCAAGGCCGGACTAGCGGGAACGAGCAGTACGTC.

This clone has more than one count but fewer than ten. This rearrangement joins TRBV20-1 to TRBJ2-1; D may be TRBD1 (5 bases). CDR1 and CDR2 from the germline V gene are DFQATT and SNEGSKA (reference sequence). The CDR3 is 10 residues long. The ends were cut back, 6 bases at V and 8 bases at J, with 8 bases in the middle. Here the CDR3 reads CSAVGDEQFF. In DNA, the CDR3 is TGCAGTGCCGTAGGGGATGAGCAGTTCTTC.

The V call is TRBV10-3, the J call TRBJ2-1, with D maybe TRBD2 (6 bases). V was trimmed by 7 bases and J by 5 bases, leaving 15 bases between them. CDR1 and CDR2 (germline): ENHRY, SYGVKD. This CDR3 contains 14 residues. The CDR3 DNA reads TGTGCCATCACTGCGGGCGGGACGGACAATGAGCAGTTCTTC. As protein: CAITAGGTDNEQFF.

The J gene is TRBJ1-5, the V gene TRBV20-1; D not certain. Germline V lookup: CDR1 DFQATT, CDR2 SNEGSKA (reference sequence). V lost 6 bases and J lost 6, with 9 bases in between. CDR3 size: 11 residues. DNA of the CDR3: TGCAGTGCCGGAGTCCTTCAGCCCCAGCATTTT. It translates to CSAGVLQPQHF.

The chain combines TRBV20-1 with TRBJ1-1; weak D call: TRBD1 (5 bases). From germline, CDR1 is DFQATT and CDR2 SNEGSKA (reference sequence). The CDR3 totals 11 residues. V was clipped by 5 bases and J by 7 bases, with 11 bases between them. CDR3 in DNA: TGCAGTGCTCAACAGGAGATTGAAGCTTTCTTT. Encoded protein: CSAQQEIEAFF.

The rearrangement links TRBV6-1 to TRBJ2-7; TRBD1 matches at 9 bases. The CDR3 spans 18 residues. Germline lookup yields CDR1 MNHNS and CDR2 SASEGT. V lost 1 base to trimming and J lost 0 bases; unmatched junction nucleotides: 10. CDR3 coding DNA: TGTGCCAGCAGTGAAGGGACAGGGGTGGTAACGAGCTCCTACGAGCAGTACGTC. Translated, it gives CASSEGTGVVTSSYEQYV.

This chain links TRBV7-2 with TRBJ2-7, with TRBD1 identical over 8 bases. The V and J ends lost 5 bases and 3 bases, in that order; junction bases with no gene match: 6. Per the germline V gene, CDR1 is SGHTA and CDR2 is FQGNSA. The CDR3 sequence is 14 residues long. CDR3 residues: CASSLVTGDYEQYV. CDR3 sequence (DNA): TGTGCCAGCAGCCTAGTGACAGGGGACTACGAGCAGTACGTC.

The rearrangement uses TRBV11-2 and TRBJ2-7; 11 positions match TRBD2. The CDR3 loop spans 16 amino acids. Germline loops: CDR1 SGHAT, CDR2 FQNNGV. V shed 4 bases, J shed 10 bases, and the junction held 15 bases outside the gene matches. The DNA of the CDR3 is TGTGCCAGCAGCTCCATTAGGGGGGGACTAGCGGAACCTCAGTACGTC. Its protein product is CASSSIRGGLAEPQYV.

In this sample, this clone turned up once. The conserved phenylalanine or tryptophan normally closing the CDR3 is absent here, so this likely arose from a read error. The DNA is left out, because the CDR3 cannot be placed on it with certainty; the CDR3 is given as TCRdb lists it. This chain joins TRBV6-1 and TRBJ1-1; TRBD1 is taken as the D call from the table, unchecked against the DNA. The CDR3 totals 12 residues, both ends included. The germline V gene has CDR1 MNHNS and CDR2 SASEGT. CDR3 region: CASSELWGHTTG.

The chain joins TRBV7-3 to TRBJ2-7; D uncertain. CDR3 size: 11 residues. Germline V CDR1 and CDR2: SGHTA, FQGTGA. Trimming shortened V by 5 bases and J by 5 bases, and 7 bases separated the two germline ends. CDR3 nucleotide sequence: TGTGCCAGCAGCAGGAGTCACGAGCAGTACGTC. This sequence encodes CASSRSHEQYV.

This chain links TRBV25-1 with TRBJ2-3; 10 bases are shared with TRBD1. After removal of 5 bases from V and 2 bases from J, the junction contained 4 bases not matched to a gene. Germline loops: CDR1 MGHDK, CDR2 SYGVNS. This CDR3 contains 15 residues. CDR3 sequence: CASSRDRGNTDTQYF. Written as DNA, the CDR3 is TGTGCCAGCAGTCGGGACAGGGGTAACACAGATACGCAGTATTTT.

The chain combines TRBV7-8 with TRBJ1-5; the D is unclear. V was pared by 5 bases and J by 0 bases, with 8 bases between. CDR3 length equals 14 residues. CDR1 SGHVS and CDR2 FQNEAQ come from the germline V gene. In DNA form, the CDR3 reads TGTGCCAGCAGCGTACACAGTAGCAATCAGCCCCAGCATTTT. Translated, it gives CASSVHSSNQPQHF. Complete variable domain (other parts from reference TRBV7-8 and TRBJ1-5): GAGVSQSPRYKVAKRGQDVALRCDPISGHVSLFWYQQALGQGPEFLTYFQNEAQLDKSGLPSDRFFAERPEGSVSTLKIQRTQQEDSAVYLCASSVHSSNQPQHFGDGTRLSIL.

The chain employs TRBV27 and TRBJ1-1; no firm D call. The V and J ends lost 2 bases and 6 bases respectively, with 13 bases between them. The CDR3 spans 14 residues. Germline assignment: CDR1 MNHEY and CDR2 SMNVEV (reference sequence). The CDR3, as DNA: TGTGCCAGCAGTTTAGAACAGACATCAGCTGAAGCTTTCTTT. It codes for CASSLEQTSAEAFF.

DNA of the CDR3: TGTGCCAGCAGCTTGGAGGGACAGCCTGCCTACGAGCAGTACGTC. As protein: CASSLEGQPAYEQYV. This chain links TRBV5-5 with TRBJ2-7, with 7 bases fitting TRBD1. The germline V gene encodes CDR1 SGHKS and CDR2 YYEKEE (reference sequence). V lost 0 bases and J lost 2; bases outside the gene matches: 5. The CDR3 runs to 15 residues.

There are a few counts of this clone. The chain couples TRBV3-1 (or the pseudogene TRBV3-2) to TRBJ2-5; the D gene is possibly TRBD1 (7 bases). This CDR3 has 15 residues. Germline CDR1 reads LGHDT; CDR2 reads YNNKEL (reference sequence). The V and J ends lost 4 bases and 5 bases respectively, with 17 bases between them. Here the CDR3 reads CASSPTGSREETQYF. Written as DNA, the CDR3 is TGTGCCAGCAGCCCGACAGGGTCTCGGGAGGAGACCCAGTACTTC.

The chain couples TRBV6-2 or TRBV6-3 to TRBJ2-3, with 11 nucleotides matching TRBD2. CDR3 length: 16 residues. V shed 2 bases and J 6 bases; nucleotides not matched to a gene: 7. The germline V gene has CDR1 MNHEY and CDR2 SVGEGT. For the CDR3, the DNA is TGTGCCAGCAGTTACAGGTTAGCGGGAGGGCCGGATACGCAGTATTTT. This sequence encodes CASSYRLAGGPDTQYF.

V gene TRBV6-5 combines with J gene TRBJ2-1; TRBD2 agrees at 8 bases. The CDR3 runs to 14 residues. With 2 bases clipped from V and 6 bases from J, the junction kept 3 bases outside the gene matches. The germline V gene encodes CDR1 MNHEY and CDR2 SVGAGI. The CDR3 bases are TGTGCCAGCAGTTACGCGGCGGGAGGCAATGAGCAGTTCTTC. Translating it yields CASSYAAGGNEQFF.

The V and J genes are TRBV21-1 and TRBJ2-3; the tabulated D call, TRBD2, remains unverified against the DNA. TRBV21-1 is a pseudogene locus. CDR3 length equals 22 residues. DNA for the CDR3: TGTGCCAGCAGCAAAGCCACGGTAGCACTAGCGGGAGAGACACTCCCGGCAGATACGCAGTATTTT. This translates into CASSKATVALAGETLPADTQYF.

This clone was observed a few times. The rearrangement links TRBV7-8 to TRBJ2-5; 11 nucleotides agree with TRBD1. With 5 bases clipped from V and 6 bases from J, the junction kept 5 bases outside the gene matches. Germline loops: CDR1 SGHVS, CDR2 FQNEAQ. The CDR3 consists of 14 residues. The CDR3 sequence is CASSRTGGRKTQYF. CDR3 nucleotides: TGTGCCAGCAGCCGGACAGGGGGCCGAAAGACCCAGTACTTC.

The CDR3 nucleotides read TGCAGCGGAGGAACAGGGATCAAGGACTATGGCTACACCTTC. It translates to CSGGTGIKDYGYTF. The chain carries TRBV29-1 and TRBJ1-2; perhaps TRBD1 as D (6 bases). There are 14 residues in the CDR3. CDR1 SQVTM and CDR2 ANQGSEA come from the germline V gene. V was pared by 7 bases and J by 3 bases, with 18 bases between.

With respect to this clone: One junction end does not reproduce the germline sequence, and a read error may be involved. The V and J genes are TRBV19 and TRBJ1-1; TRBD1 is a possible D gene (5 bases). The CDR3 is 13 residues long. Germline assignment: CDR1 LNHDA and CDR2 SQIVND (reference sequence). As DNA, the CDR3 is TGTGCCAGTAGTCTGGGACTGGGACTTGAAACTTTCTTT. Encoded protein: CASSLGLGLETFF. The whole variable domain, filled in from reference TRBV19 and TRBJ1-1, reads DGGITQSPKYLFRKEGQNVTLSCEQNLNHDAMYWYRQDPGQGLRLIYYSQIVNDFQKGDIAEGYSVSREKKESFPLTVTSAQKNPTAFYLCASSLGLGLETFFGQGTRLTVV.

The chain recombines TRBV3-1 (or the pseudogene TRBV3-2) with TRBJ2-3; the D gene is possibly TRBD2 (6 bases). Germline CDR1 LGHDT, CDR2 YNNKEL (reference sequence). V was shortened by 8 bases and J by 6 bases, with 9 bases between the two germline ends. The CDR3 is 11 amino acids. The CDR3 DNA reads as TGTGCCAGCGGTCTAGCGGATACGCAGTATTTT. Translation: CASGLADTQYF.

This sequence joins TRBV11-2 and TRBJ2-3; maybe TRBD2 (5 bases). CDR3 size: 15 residues. V lost 3 bases and J lost 0, with 10 bases in between. The germline V gene encodes CDR1 SGHAT and CDR2 FQNNGV. This CDR3 is CASSFGGSSTDTQYF. Here the CDR3 DNA reads TGTGCCAGCAGCTTTGGCGGGTCTAGCACAGATACGCAGTATTTT.

This chain links TRBV18 with TRBJ1-6; maybe TRBD1 (5 bases). Germline V lookup: CDR1 KGHSH, CDR2 LQKENI. Trimming removed 3 bases from V and 7 bases from J, with 13 bases in between. The CDR3 is 15 amino acids. The chain's CDR3 is CASSPAGGENSPLHF. The CDR3 bases are TGTGCCAGCTCACCGGCGGGGGGGGAAAATTCACCCCTCCACTTT.

This chain uses TRBV19 with TRBJ2-5; 7 bases line up with TRBD1. This CDR3 has 14 residues. Germline-derived CDR1 and CDR2 are LNHDA and SQIVND (reference sequence). J gave up 7 bases and V 5 bases, and 10 bases lay outside the gene matches. The chain's CDR3 is CASSSLTGPVTQYF. The CDR3 DNA reads as TGTGCCAGTAGTTCCCTGACAGGGCCCGTGACCCAGTACTTC.

V gene TRBV2 combines with J gene TRBJ2-3; maybe TRBD2 (5 bases). Trimming stripped 5 bases from V and 6 bases from J, with 9 bases between. CDR3 length: 12 amino acids. Germline V gene sequence: CDR1 SNHLY, CDR2 FYNNEI. The CDR3, as DNA: TGTGCCAGCAGTCGGGGTTTGGATACGCAGTATTTT. This sequence encodes CASSRGLDTQYF.

The V call is TRBV9, the J call TRBJ2-2, with D perhaps matching TRBD2 (5 bases). Looked up from germline, CDR1 is SGDLS and CDR2 is YYNGEE. CDR3 length: 15 residues. V lost 3 bases to trimming and J lost 4 bases, with 13 bases between them. The CDR3 DNA follows: TGTGCCAGCAGCGCCGGTCCAGAGGGCACCGGGGAGCTGTTTTTT. As protein: CASSAGPEGTGELFF.